This T cell receptor (beta chain) was captured in a study of cytomegalovirus exposure and HLA in healthy donors. The wider study: There were around 390 genotyped donors. Of these, 81% fell in the genetic ancestry cluster associated with self-reported Caucasian donors.

Study observations and caveats: Data from an earlier analysis indicated that most TCR beta V segments were productive either about 87% or about 30% of the time.

V was shortened by 2 bases and J by 3 bases, with 8 bases between the two germline ends. The CDR3 runs to 14 residues. CDR1 and CDR2 (germline): LNHDA, SQIVND (reference sequence). Primers: 60 Vbeta forward and 13 Jbeta reverse. The data were produced by immunoSEQ multiplex PCR, yet TCRdb's version contains in-frame clones alone and is incomplete. The sample has more than 150,000 clones, approximately 80% seen once; the top ten hold under 1.5%. In the case of this clone: Its antigen is as yet unknown.

This TCR was sampled from a girl under 18 in good health and CMV-seropositive. The chain uses TRBV19 and TRBJ2-1; D is perhaps TRBD2 (5 bases). The sequencing input was PBMCs. The CDR3 loop is CASSIPGSYNEQFF. The CDR3 region has the DNA TGTGCCAGTAGTATACCGGGGAGCTACAATGAGCAGTTCTTC.